The sequence of this T cell receptor beta chain was determined in a study of regulatory T cells in long-lasting Graves disease. The CDR3 sequence is 12 residues long. Germline-derived CDR1 and CDR2 are MGHRA and YSYEKL. V gave up 0 bases and J gave up 13 bases, with 10 bases separating them. Arm-PCR of CDR3 regions and iRepertoire HTBI primers were the basis on which TCR beta libraries were built. One entry per CDR3 protein results from TCRdb running MiXCR on the multiplex PCR reads. The sample lists about 440,000 distinct CDR3 sequences; just under 15% were seen once. The sample holds a few counts of this clonotype. As yet, its antigen is unknown. Time point denoted: newly diagnosed GD, antithyroid drugs for less than 3 months. TCR sequences were obtained from RNA taken from PBMCs. The study, taken as a whole, reports: Persistent Graves' patients showed a TCR diversity that was lower than that of newly diagnosed ones. Segments TRBV28, TRBJ1-2 and TRBJ2-5 showed preferential usage in persistent disease.

The same data also went into a second study, on T cells in Graves' hyperthyroidism and ophthalmopathy.

The receptor was isolated from a woman younger than 45 with Graves disease. The sequenced sample was peripheral blood mononuclear cells (PBMCs), obtained at new diagnosis, from a patient treated with antithyroid drugs. The chain recombines TRBV4-1 with TRBJ2-1, with unresolved D. As DNA, the CDR3 is TGCGCCAGCAGCCAAGACGCATTGGTACAGTTCTTC. It codes for CASSQDALVQFF.